The 9 T cell receptor beta chains below come from one sample, sequenced in a study of blood T cell repertoires in COVID-19. This table comes from immunoSEQ multiplex PCR, and its TCRdb copy is limited to in-frame clones, with some not included. This table holds 200,000 to 250,000 clones, about 91% found once. The material sequenced was peripheral blood. The source is a young man with active or convalescent COVID-19.

The J gene is TRBJ1-3, the V gene TRBV6-2 or TRBV6-3; the D gene is possibly TRBD1 (5 bases). This CDR3 spans 14 amino acids. The V end lost 6 bases, the J end lost 1 base, and 10 bases lay between the germline ends. CDR1 is MNHEY, CDR2 SVGEGT, per germline. Here the CDR3 reads CASSTTGSGNTIYF. The CDR3 region has the DNA TGTGCCAGCAGCACCACAGGATCTGGAAACACCATATATTTT.

This chain uses TRBV15 with TRBJ2-5, with 15 bases that match TRBD2. Germline CDR1 reads LNHNV; CDR2 reads YYDKDF (reference sequence). There are 18 residues in the CDR3. The junction had 7 bases not matched to a gene; V was cut back by 3 bases and J by 2 bases. CDR3 loop: CATSSTGLAGGGQETQYF. The CDR3 DNA is TGTGCCACCAGCAGCACGGGACTAGCGGGAGGAGGTCAAGAGACCCAGTACTTC.

About this clone: The same CDR3 also results from other DNA sequences found in this sample. The chain joins TRBV5-4 to TRBJ2-2, with 7 positions matching TRBD2. The CDR3 runs 14 residues. Germline CDR1 reads SGHNT; CDR2 reads YYREEE (reference sequence). V shed 2 bases, J shed 2 bases, and the junction held 0 bases outside the gene matches. In DNA, the CDR3 is TGTGCCAGCAGCTTAGCGGGAAACACCGGGGAGCTGTTTTTT. This gives the protein CASSLAGNTGELFF.

The genes are TRBV10-3 and TRBJ1-1; 9 bases line up with TRBD1. The ends lost 6 bases at V and 4 bases at J; junction bases unmatched: 6. Looked up from germline, CDR1 is ENHRY and CDR2 is SYGVKD. The CDR3 length is 14 residues. CDR3 nucleotides: TGTGCCATCAGCACCGGGACAGGGATCACTGAAGCTTTCTTT. Translated, it gives CAISTGTGITEAFF.

J is TRBJ1-1 and V is TRBV9; maybe TRBD1 (5 bases). The V gene's germline CDR1 is SGDLS and CDR2 YYNGEE. The V end was cut by 4 bases, the J end by 3 bases, with 16 bases between. CDR3 length: 15 residues. Written as DNA, the CDR3 is TGTGCCAGCAGCCCCCAGATCGGGGGTTACACTGAAGCTTTCTTT. This gives the protein CASSPQIGGYTEAFF.

This chain uses TRBV5-4 with TRBJ1-6, with D possibly being TRBD1 (6 bases). In germline, CDR1 is SGHNT, CDR2 YYREEE (reference sequence). There are 15 residues in the CDR3. V lost 0 bases to trimming and J lost 8 bases, with 12 bases between them. As DNA, the CDR3 is TGTGCCAGCAGCTTGGGCAGGGGCCAAGATTCACCCCTCCACTTT. Translation: CASSLGRGQDSPLHF. Together with reference TRBV5-4 and TRBJ1-6, the CDR3 gives the full variable domain: ETGVTQSPTHLIKTRGQQVTLRCSSQSGHNTVSWYQQALGQGPQFIFQYYREEENGRGNFPPRFSGLQFPNYSSELNVNALELDDSALYLCASSLGRGQDSPLHFGNGTRLTVT.

The gene calls are TRBV14 and TRBJ2-1, with 7 bases matching TRBD2. The trim removed 8 bases at V and 3 bases at J, leaving 7 bases unmatched. CDR1 and CDR2 from the germline V gene are SGHDN and FVKESK. The CDR3 totals 14 residues. In DNA form, the CDR3 reads TGTGCCAGCCGTGGCGGGAGTTTCTACAATGAGCAGTTCTTC. Protein sequence: CASRGGSFYNEQFF.

This clone is a singleton in its sample. The V gene is TRBV19, the J gene TRBJ1-1; D might be TRBD1 (6 bases). The germline V and J ends were trimmed by 7 bases and 1 base, with 19 bases remaining between them. Germline CDR1 reads LNHDA; CDR2 reads SQIVND (reference sequence). This CDR3 spans 16 amino acids. CDR3 in amino acids: CASTPSQGMGNTEAFF. The CDR3 nucleotides are TGTGCCAGTACCCCCTCCCAGGGGATGGGGAACACTGAAGCTTTCTTT.

CDR3 DNA sequence: TGCGCCAGCAGCACGGGACTAGCGGGAAACTACGAGCAGTACTTC. Its protein is CASSTGLAGNYEQYF. The J gene is TRBJ2-7, the V gene TRBV5-1; 13 bases map to TRBD2. In germline, CDR1 is SGHRS, CDR2 YFSETQ. CDR3 length: 15 amino acids. The V and J ends lost 4 bases and 3 bases, in that order; junction bases with no gene match: 4.